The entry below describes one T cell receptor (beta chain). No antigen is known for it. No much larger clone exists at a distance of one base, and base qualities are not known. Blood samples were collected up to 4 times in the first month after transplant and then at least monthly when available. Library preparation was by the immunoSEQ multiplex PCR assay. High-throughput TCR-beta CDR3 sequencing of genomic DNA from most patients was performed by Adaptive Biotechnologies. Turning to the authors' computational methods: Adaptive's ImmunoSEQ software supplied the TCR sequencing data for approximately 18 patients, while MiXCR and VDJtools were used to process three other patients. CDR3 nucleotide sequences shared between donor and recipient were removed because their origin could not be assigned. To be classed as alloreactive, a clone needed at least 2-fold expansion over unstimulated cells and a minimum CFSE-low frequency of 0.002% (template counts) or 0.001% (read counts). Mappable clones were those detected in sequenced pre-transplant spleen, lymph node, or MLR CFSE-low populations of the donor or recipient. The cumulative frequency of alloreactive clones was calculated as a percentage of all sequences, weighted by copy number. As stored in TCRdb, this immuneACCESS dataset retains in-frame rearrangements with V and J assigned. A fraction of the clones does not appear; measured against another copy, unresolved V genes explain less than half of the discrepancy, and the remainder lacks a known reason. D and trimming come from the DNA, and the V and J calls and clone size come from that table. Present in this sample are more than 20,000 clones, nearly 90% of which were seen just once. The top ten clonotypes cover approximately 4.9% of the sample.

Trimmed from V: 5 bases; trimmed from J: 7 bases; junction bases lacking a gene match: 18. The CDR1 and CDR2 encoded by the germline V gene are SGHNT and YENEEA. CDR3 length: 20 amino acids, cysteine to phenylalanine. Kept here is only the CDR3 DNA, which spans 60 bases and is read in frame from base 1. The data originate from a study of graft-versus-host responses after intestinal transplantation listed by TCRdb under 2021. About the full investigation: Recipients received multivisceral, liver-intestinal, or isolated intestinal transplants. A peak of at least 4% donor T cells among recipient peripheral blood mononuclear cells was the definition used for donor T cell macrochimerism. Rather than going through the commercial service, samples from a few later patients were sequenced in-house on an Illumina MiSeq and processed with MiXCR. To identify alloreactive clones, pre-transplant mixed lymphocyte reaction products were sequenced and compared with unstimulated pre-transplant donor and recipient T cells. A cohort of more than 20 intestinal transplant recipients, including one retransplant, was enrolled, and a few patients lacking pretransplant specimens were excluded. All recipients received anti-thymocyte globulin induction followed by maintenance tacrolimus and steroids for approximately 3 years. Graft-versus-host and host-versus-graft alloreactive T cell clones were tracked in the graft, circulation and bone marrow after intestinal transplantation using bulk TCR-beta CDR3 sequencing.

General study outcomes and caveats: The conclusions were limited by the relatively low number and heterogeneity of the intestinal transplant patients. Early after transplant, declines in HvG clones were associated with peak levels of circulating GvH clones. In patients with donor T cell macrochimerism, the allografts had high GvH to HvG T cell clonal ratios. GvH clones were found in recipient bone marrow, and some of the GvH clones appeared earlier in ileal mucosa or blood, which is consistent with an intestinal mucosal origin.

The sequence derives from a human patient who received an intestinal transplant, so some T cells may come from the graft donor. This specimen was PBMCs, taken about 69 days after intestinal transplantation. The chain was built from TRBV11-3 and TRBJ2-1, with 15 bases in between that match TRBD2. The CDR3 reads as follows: CASSLPRTSGGVGPANEQFF. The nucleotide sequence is TGTGCCAGCAGCCTACCCCGGACTAGCGGGGGGGTCGGGCCGGCGAATGAGCAGTTCTTC. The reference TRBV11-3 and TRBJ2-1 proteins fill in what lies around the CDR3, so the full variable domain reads EAGVVQSPRYKIIEKKQPVAFWCNPISGHNTLYWYLQNLGQGPELLIRYENEEAVDDSQLPKDRFSAERLKGVDSTLKIQPAELGDSAVYLCASSLPRTSGGVGPANEQFFGPGTRLTVL.